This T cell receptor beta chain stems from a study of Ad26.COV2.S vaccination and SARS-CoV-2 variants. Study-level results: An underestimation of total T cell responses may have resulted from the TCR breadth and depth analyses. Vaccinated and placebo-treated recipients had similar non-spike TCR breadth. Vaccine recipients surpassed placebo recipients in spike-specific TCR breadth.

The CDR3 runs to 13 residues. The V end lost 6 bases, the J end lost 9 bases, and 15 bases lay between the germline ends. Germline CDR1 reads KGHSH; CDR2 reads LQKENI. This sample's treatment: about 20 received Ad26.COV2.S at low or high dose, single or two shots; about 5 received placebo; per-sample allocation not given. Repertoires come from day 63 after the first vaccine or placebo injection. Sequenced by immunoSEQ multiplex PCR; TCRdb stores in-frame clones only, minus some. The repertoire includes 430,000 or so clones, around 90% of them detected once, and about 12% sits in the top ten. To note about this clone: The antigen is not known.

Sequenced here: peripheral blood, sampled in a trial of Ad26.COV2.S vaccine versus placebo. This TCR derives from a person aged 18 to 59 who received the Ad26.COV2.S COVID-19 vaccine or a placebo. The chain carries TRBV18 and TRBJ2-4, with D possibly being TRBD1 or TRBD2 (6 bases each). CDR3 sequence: CASSAEGGFIQYF. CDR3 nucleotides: TGTGCCAGCTCGGCGGAAGGGGGGTTCATTCAGTACTTC.